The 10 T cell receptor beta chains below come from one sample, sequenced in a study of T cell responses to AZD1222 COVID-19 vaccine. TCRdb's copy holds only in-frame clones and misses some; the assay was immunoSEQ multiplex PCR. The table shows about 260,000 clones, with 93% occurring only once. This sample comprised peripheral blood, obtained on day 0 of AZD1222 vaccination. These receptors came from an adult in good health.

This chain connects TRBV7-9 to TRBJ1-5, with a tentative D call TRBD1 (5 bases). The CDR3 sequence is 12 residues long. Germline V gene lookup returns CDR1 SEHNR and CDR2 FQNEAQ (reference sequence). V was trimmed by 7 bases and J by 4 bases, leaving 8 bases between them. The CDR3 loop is CASTRENQPQHF. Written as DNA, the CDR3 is TGTGCCAGCACCAGGGAGAATCAGCCCCAGCATTTT.

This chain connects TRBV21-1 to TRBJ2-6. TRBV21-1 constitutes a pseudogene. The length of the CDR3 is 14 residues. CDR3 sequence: CASYRSSGANVLTF. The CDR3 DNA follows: TGTGCCAGCTATCGCTCCTCTGGGGCCAACGTCCTGACTTTC.

DNA for the CDR3: TGTGCCAGCATCGGGGGAGGCGACGAGCAGTACTTC. As protein: CASIGGGDEQYF. V and J are TRBV6-5 and TRBJ2-7, with D possibly matching TRBD2 (6 bases). The CDR3 is 12 residues long. The germline V and J ends were trimmed by 7 bases and 5 bases, with 12 bases remaining between them. Looked up from germline, CDR1 is MNHEY and CDR2 is SVGAGI.

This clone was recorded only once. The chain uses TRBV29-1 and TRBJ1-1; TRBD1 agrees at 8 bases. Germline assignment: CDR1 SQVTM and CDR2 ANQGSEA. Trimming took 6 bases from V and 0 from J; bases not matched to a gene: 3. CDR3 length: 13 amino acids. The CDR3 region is CSVDRGMNTEAFF. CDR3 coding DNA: TGCAGCGTAGACAGGGGAATGAACACTGAAGCTTTCTTT.

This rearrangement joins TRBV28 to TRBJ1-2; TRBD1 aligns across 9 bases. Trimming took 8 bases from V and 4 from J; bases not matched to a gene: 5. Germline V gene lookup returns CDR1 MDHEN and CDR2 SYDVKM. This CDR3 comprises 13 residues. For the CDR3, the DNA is TGTGCCAGCTGGGACAGGGTAGGCTATGGCTACACCTTC. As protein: CASWDRVGYGYTF.

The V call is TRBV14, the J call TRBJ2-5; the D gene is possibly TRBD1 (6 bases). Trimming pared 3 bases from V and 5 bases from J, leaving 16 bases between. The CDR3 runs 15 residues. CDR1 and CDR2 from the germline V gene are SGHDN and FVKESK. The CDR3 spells CASSHPTGLAETQYF. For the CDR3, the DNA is TGTGCCAGCAGCCACCCGACAGGTTTGGCGGAGACCCAGTACTTC.

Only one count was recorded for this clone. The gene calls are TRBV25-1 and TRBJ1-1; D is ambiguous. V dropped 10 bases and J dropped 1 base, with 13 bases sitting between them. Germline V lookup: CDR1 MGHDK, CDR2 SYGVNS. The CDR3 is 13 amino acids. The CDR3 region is CATRTLGNTEAFF. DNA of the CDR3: TGTGCCACCCGGACCCTGGGGAACACTGAAGCTTTCTTT.

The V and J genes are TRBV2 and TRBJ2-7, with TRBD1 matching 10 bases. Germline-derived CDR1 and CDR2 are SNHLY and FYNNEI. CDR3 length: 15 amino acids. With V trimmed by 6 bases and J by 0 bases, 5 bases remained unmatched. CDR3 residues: CASSRQGASSYEQYF. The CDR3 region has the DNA TGTGCCAGCAGCCGACAGGGGGCCAGCTCCTACGAGCAGTACTTC. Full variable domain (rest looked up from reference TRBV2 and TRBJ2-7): EPEVTQTPSHQVTQMGQEVILRCVPISNHLYFYWYRQILGQKVEFLVSFYNNEISEKSEIFDDQFSVERPDGSNFTLKIRSTKLEDSAMYFCASSRQGASSYEQYFGPGTRLTVT.

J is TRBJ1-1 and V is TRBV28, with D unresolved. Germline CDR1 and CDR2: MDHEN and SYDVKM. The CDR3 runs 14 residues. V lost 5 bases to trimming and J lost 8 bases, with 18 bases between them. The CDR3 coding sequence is TGTGCCAGCAGTCAGGTGGGCATGGTTCGCGAAGCTTTCTTT. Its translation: CASSQVGMVREAFF.

This chain's CDR3 is CASSPDRATNEKLFF. CDR3 bases: TGTGCCAGCAGCCCTGACCGCGCAACTAATGAAAAACTGTTTTTT. This chain joins TRBV7-9 and TRBJ1-4; D remains unclear. CDR1 and CDR2 from the germline V gene are SEHNR and FQNEAQ (reference sequence). The ends were cut back, 5 bases at V and 0 bases at J, with 10 bases in the middle. The CDR3 totals 15 residues.